The rows below give T cell receptor beta chains drawn from one sample of a study of control samples from healthy donors and cancer patients. Assay: immunoSEQ multiplex PCR; the TCRdb copy retains only in-frame clones and omits some. The sample records tens of thousands of clones, roughly 95% being singletons. The sequencing sample was made of blood. Receptors originate from a man between 25 and 39 years old in good health. CDR3s include the opening cysteine and the closing phenylalanine or tryptophan. A D gene is named only where the DNA matches it firmly. Clone size, where shown, is once, few, many, or a class for clones that have expanded.

size	D	V	J	CDR3	DNA
.	TRBD1	TRBV30	TRBJ2-4	CAWSGQVKNIQYF	TGTGCCTGGAGCGGACAGGTGAAAAACATTCAGTACTTC
.	TRBD2	TRBV19	TRBJ2-2	CASNKPGLAGGPGELFF	TGTGCCAGTAATAAACCGGGACTAGCGGGAGGGCCCGGGGAGCTGTTTTTT
.	TRBD2	TRBV4-2	TRBJ2-7	CASSQFHQREPGTSGRAGFYEQYF	TGTGCCAGCAGCCAATTCCACCAAAGGGAGCCCGGGACTAGCGGGAGGGCCGGTTTCTACGAGCAGTACTTC
.	TRBD1	TRBV5-1	TRBJ1-6	CASSLEDRGDSPLHF	TGCGCCAGCAGCTTGGAGGACAGGGGAGATTCACCCCTCCACTTT
.	.	TRBV27	TRBJ2-1	CASSSLGTGNEQFF	TGTGCCAGCAGTTCTCTAGGTACGGGCAATGAGCAGTTCTTC
.	.	TRBV19	TRBJ1-2	CASSRSATNYGYTF	TGTGCCAGTAGTCGGTCAGCCACTAACTATGGCTACACCTTC
.	TRBD1	TRBV27	TRBJ2-3	CASSIGQGHWTDTQYF	TGTGCCAGCAGTATCGGACAGGGTCATTGGACAGATACGCAGTATTTT
.	.	TRBV6-5	TRBJ2-5	CASSPLTPPSTTQYF	TGTGCCAGCAGTCCCCTAACACCGCCTAGTACGACCCAGTACTTC
.	TRBD1	TRBV6-1	TRBJ1-6	CASSEAGTGNNSPLHF	TGTGCCAGCAGTGAAGCGGGGACAGGGAATAATTCACCCCTCCACTTT
.	.	TRBV30	TRBJ2-7	CSLQISYEQYF	TGTTCGCTCCAAATCTCCTACGAGCAGTACTTC
.	.	TRBV28	TRBJ2-7	CASTVGGAAYEQYF	TGTGCCAGCACCGTGGGGGGGGCGGCCTACGAGCAGTACTTC
once	.	TRBV18	TRBJ1-1	CASSQEVNTEAFF	TGTGCCAGCTCCCAAGAGGTAAACACTGAAGCTTTCTTT
.	.	TRBV5-4	TRBJ1-1	CASSEWGTEAFF	TGTGCCAGCAGCGAGTGGGGCACTGAAGCTTTCTTT
.	.	TRBV28	TRBJ2-7	CASSLAPPNRARTYEQYF	TGTGCCAGCAGTTTGGCCCCCCCCAACAGGGCTCGAACTTACGAGCAGTACTTC
.	.	TRBV7-8	TRBJ2-2	CASSLRGTGELFF	TGTGCCAGCAGCTTGCGGGGCACCGGGGAGCTGTTTTTT
.	TRBD1	TRBV2	TRBJ1-5	CASSEYGTGSRQPQHF	TGTGCCAGCAGTGAATACGGGACAGGGTCGCGTCAGCCCCAGCATTTT
.	.	TRBV18	TRBJ2-4	CASSPFTGPKNIQYF	TGTGCCAGCTCACCATTCACAGGGCCTAAAAACATTCAGTACTTC
.	TRBD1	TRBV3-1/TRBV3-2	TRBJ1-6	CASSQTTGASSYNSPLHF	TGTGCCAGCAGCCAAACGACAGGGGCCAGCTCCTATAATTCACCCCTCCACTTT
.	TRBD2	TRBV7-2	TRBJ2-3	CASSSGTTDTQYF	TGTGCCAGCAGCTCCGGGACTACGGATACGCAGTATTTT
.	.	TRBV28	TRBJ1-1	CASSKGPGRNTEAFF	TGTGCCAGCAGTAAGGGACCCGGGCGAAACACTGAAGCTTTCTTT
.	.	TRBV7-9	TRBJ1-3	CASSGGASGNTIYF	TGTGCCAGCAGTGGGGGGGCCTCTGGAAACACCATATATTTT
.	TRBD2	TRBV6-5	TRBJ2-1	CASSYTSGGREQFF	TGTGCCAGCAGTTACACTAGCGGGGGGCGGGAGCAGTTCTTC
.	TRBD2	TRBV19	TRBJ2-1	CASSAALGLAGLNEQFF	TGTGCCAGTAGTGCCGCGTTAGGGCTAGCGGGTCTCAATGAGCAGTTCTTC
.	.	TRBV19	TRBJ1-1	CATLDRLNTEAFF	TGTGCCACCCTAGACAGACTGAACACTGAAGCTTTCTTT
.	TRBD2	TRBV27	TRBJ2-1	CASSPTSGRKTYNEQFF	TGTGCCAGCAGTCCCACTAGCGGGAGGAAGACCTACAATGAGCAGTTCTTC
.	.	TRBV5-4	TRBJ2-7	CASSLEARGYEQYF	TGTGCCAGCAGCTTGGAAGCCAGGGGCTACGAGCAGTACTTC
.	.	TRBV5-1	TRBJ2-3	CASGGGAYSTDTQYF	TGCGCCAGCGGCGGGGGCGCTTATAGCACAGATACGCAGTATTTT
.	.	TRBV7-7	TRBJ1-5	CASSLAGDQLELVPQHF	TGTGCTAGCAGCTTAGCGGGGGATCAGCTCGAATTAGTCCCCCAGCATTTT
.	.	TRBV6-2/TRBV6-3	TRBJ2-7	CASSYMASATYEQYF	TGTGCCAGCAGTTACATGGCCTCCGCTACCTACGAGCAGTACTTC
.	.	TRBV6-2/TRBV6-3	TRBJ2-1	CASSASEGPYEQFF	TGTGCCAGCAGTGCCAGCGAGGGTCCCTATGAGCAGTTCTTC
.	TRBD2	TRBV7-9	TRBJ2-5	CASSLAAGLAGAQETQYF	TGTGCCAGCAGCTTAGCCGCAGGACTAGCGGGAGCCCAAGAGACCCAGTACTTC
.	.	TRBV6-6	TRBJ1-3	CASNQRDSGNTIYF	TGTGCCAGCAATCAGCGCGACTCTGGAAACACCATATATTTT
.	.	TRBV5-1	TRBJ1-2	CASSLDRADYGYTF	TGCGCCAGCAGCTTGGACAGGGCGGACTATGGCTACACCTTC
.	.	TRBV30	TRBJ1-2	CAWSARDLKNYGYTF	TGTGCCTGGAGTGCAAGGGACCTAAAAAACTATGGCTACACCTTC
.	.	TRBV3-1/TRBV3-2	TRBJ2-7	CASSQDRSRLYEQYF	TGTGCCAGCAGCCAAGATCGGAGTCGCCTCTACGAGCAGTACTTC
.	.	TRBV9	TRBJ1-2	CASSVGPAATANYGYTF	TGTGCCAGCAGCGTAGGTCCGGCGGCTACAGCTAACTATGGCTACACCTTC
.	TRBD2	TRBV4-1	TRBJ2-1	CASSPLAGGGSEQFF	TGCGCCAGCAGCCCCCTAGCGGGAGGGGGGAGTGAGCAGTTCTTC
once	.	TRBV6-1	TRBJ2-7	CASSEAREYEQYF	TGTGCCAGCAGTGAAGCGCGTGAATACGAGCAGTACTTC
.	TRBD2	TRBV6-5	TRBJ2-1	CASSYSTGTSGEQFF	TGTGCCAGCAGTTACTCGACGGGAACTAGCGGTGAGCAGTTCTTC
.	.	TRBV11-2	TRBJ2-3	CASSLGNGPTDTQYF	TGTGCCAGCAGCTTAGGCAACGGACCCACGGATACGCAGTATTTT
.	TRBD1	TRBV15	TRBJ1-2	CATSREQGPAYGYTF	TGTGCCACCAGCAGAGAACAGGGGCCCGCCTATGGCTACACCTTC
.	TRBD1	TRBV5-4	TRBJ2-7	CASTPAGTEYEQYF	TGTGCCAGCACCCCCGCCGGGACAGAATACGAGCAGTACTTC
.	.	TRBV6-4	TRBJ2-1	CASSDSGTEGSFEQFF	TGTGCCAGCAGTGACTCAGGGACCGAGGGTTCCTTTGAGCAGTTCTTC
.	TRBD2	TRBV9	TRBJ2-3	CASSGSSGRWADTQYF	TGTGCCAGCAGCGGGTCTAGCGGGAGGTGGGCAGATACGCAGTATTTT
.	.	TRBV29-1	TRBJ1-2	CSVGVGYGYTF	TGCAGCGTTGGGGTGGGGTATGGCTACACCTTC
.	.	TRBV5-5	TRBJ1-5	CASCPRQGSQPQHF	TGTGCCAGCTGCCCCCGGCAGGGAAGTCAGCCCCAGCATTTT
.	.	TRBV7-2	TRBJ2-1	CASSSGRRPNEQFF	TGTGCCAGCAGCTCTGGACGCCGTCCGAATGAGCAGTTCTTC
.	.	TRBV7-9	TRBJ2-7	CASSNSRVRGYDEQYF	TGTGCCAGCAGTAATTCCAGGGTTAGGGGCTACGACGAGCAGTACTTC